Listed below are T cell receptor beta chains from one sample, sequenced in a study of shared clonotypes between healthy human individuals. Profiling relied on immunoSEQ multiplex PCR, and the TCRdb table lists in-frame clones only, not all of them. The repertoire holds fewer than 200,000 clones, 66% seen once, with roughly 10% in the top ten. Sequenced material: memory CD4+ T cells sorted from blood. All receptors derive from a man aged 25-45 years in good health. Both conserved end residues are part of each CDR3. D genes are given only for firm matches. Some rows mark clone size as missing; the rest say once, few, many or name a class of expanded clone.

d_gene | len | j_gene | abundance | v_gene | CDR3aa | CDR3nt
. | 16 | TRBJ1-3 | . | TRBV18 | CASSPGAVGAGNTIYF | TGTGCCAGCTCACCTGGCGCCGTCGGTGCTGGAAACACCATATATTTT
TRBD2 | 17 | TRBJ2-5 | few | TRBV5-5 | CASSLGTTSGAQETQYF | TGTGCCAGCAGCTTGGGAACGACTAGCGGGGCACAAGAGACCCAGTACTTC
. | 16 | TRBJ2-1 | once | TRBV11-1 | CASSLDLTYGNNEQFF | TGTGCCAGCAGCTTAGACCTGACATATGGTAACAATGAGCAGTTCTTC
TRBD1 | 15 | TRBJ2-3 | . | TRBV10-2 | CALGGGTGSTDTQYF | TGCGCCCTAGGAGGCGGGACAGGCAGCACAGATACGCAGTATTTT
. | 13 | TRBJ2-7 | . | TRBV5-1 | CASSLAGNYEQYF | TGCGCCAGCAGCTTGGCCGGGAACTACGAGCAGTACTTC
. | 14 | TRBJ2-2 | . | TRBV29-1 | CSAPKTGNTGELFF | TGCAGCGCCCCAAAGACTGGGAACACCGGGGAGCTGTTTTTT
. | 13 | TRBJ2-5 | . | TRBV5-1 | CASGDSNQETQYF | TGCGCCAGCGGCGACAGCAACCAAGAGACCCAGTACTTC
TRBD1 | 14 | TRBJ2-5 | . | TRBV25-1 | CASSEQGVQETQYF | TGTGCCAGCAGCGAACAGGGGGTCCAAGAGACCCAGTACTTC
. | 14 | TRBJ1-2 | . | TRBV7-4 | CASSLRSGDYGYTF | TGTGCCAGCAGCTTAAGGTCGGGAGACTATGGCTACACCTTC
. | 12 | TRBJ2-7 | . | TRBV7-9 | CASSLNAAEQYF | TGTGCCAGCAGCTTAAATGCCGCCGAGCAGTACTTC
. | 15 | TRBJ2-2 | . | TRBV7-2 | CASSSGAGFTGELFF | TGTGCCAGCAGCTCAGGGGCGGGTTTCACCGGGGAGCTGTTTTTT
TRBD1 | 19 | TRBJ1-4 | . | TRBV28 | CASSSLKTGVPRPSEKLFF | TGTGCCAGCAGTTCACTCAAAACAGGGGTTCCGCGGCCTTCTGAAAAACTGTTTTTT
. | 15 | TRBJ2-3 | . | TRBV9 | CASSVGVSLTDTQYF | TGTGCCAGCAGCGTAGGGGTTAGCCTCACAGATACGCAGTATTTT
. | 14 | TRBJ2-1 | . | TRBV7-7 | CASSTYRGGYEQFF | TGTGCCAGCAGCACGTACAGGGGGGGCTATGAGCAGTTCTTC
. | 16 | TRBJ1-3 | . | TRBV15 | CATSTRDTSSGNTIYF | TGTGCCACCAGCACCCGGGACACGAGCTCTGGAAACACCATATATTTT
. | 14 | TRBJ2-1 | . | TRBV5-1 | CASSVGVPYNEQFF | TGCGCCAGCAGCGTAGGTGTCCCCTACAATGAGCAGTTCTTC